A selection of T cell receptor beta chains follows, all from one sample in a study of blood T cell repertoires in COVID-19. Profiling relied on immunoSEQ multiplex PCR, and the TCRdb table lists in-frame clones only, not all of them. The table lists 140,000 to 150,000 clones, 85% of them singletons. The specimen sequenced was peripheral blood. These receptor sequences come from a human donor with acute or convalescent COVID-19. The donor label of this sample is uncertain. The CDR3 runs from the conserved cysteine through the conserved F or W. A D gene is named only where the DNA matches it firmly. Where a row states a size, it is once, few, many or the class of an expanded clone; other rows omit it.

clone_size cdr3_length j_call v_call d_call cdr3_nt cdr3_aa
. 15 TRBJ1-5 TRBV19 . TGTGCCAGTACCCAAGGTGGAGGGGGCAATCAGCCCCAGCATTTT CASTQGGGGNQPQHF
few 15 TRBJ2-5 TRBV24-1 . TGTGCCACCAGTGATAGGGGCAGGGACCAAGAGACCCAGTACTTC CATSDRGRDQETQYF
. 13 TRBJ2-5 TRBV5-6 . TGTGCCAGCAGCTTTGCAGGAGGAGAGACCCAGTACTTC CASSFAGGETQYF
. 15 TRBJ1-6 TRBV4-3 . TGCGCCAGCAGCCCACAGCTGGCCGCTAATTCACCCCTCCACTTT CASSPQLAANSPLHF
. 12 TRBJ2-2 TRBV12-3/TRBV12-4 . TGTGCCAGCACCAGGGTGGCCGGGGAGCTGTTTTTT CASTRVAGELFF
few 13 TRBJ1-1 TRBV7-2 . TGTGCCAGCAGCATGCAGGGTAAAACTGAAGCTTTCTTT CASSMQGKTEAFF
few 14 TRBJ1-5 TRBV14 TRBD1 TGTGCCAGCAGCCTAGGGGGCTCCCATGATGTCCAGCATTTT CASSLGGSHDVQHF
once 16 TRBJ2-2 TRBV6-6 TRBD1 TGTGCCAGCAGTCGAGGACAGGGGAGATACACCGGGGAGCTGTTTTTT CASSRGQGRYTGELFF
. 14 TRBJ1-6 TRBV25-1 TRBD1 TGTGCCAGCGATCCGGGACAGGGGGGTTCACCCCTCCACTTT CASDPGQGGSPLHF
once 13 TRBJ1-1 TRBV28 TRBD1 TGTGCCAGCATCGAGACAGGGGACACTGAAGCTTTCTTT CASIETGDTEAFF
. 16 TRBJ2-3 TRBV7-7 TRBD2 TGTGCTAGCAGAAGACTAGCGGGGGACAGCACAGATACGCAGTATTTT CASRRLAGDSTDTQYF
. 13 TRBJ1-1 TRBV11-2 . TGTGCCAGCAGCCCGGACCGGGGCACTGAAGCTTTCTTT CASSPDRGTEAFF
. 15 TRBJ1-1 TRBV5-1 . TGCGCCAGCAGCATCTCAACAGGGTGGAACACTGAAGCTTTCTTT CASSISTGWNTEAFF
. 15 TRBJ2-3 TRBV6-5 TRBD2 TGTGCCAGCAGTTACTCGGCGGGAGCGGGAGATACGCAGTATTTT CASSYSAGAGDTQYF
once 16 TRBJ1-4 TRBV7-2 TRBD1 TGTGCCAGCAGCTCGCGGAAGACAGGGAAAAATGAAAAACTGTTTTTT CASSSRKTGKNEKLFF
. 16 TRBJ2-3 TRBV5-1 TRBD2 TGCGCCAGCAGCTCCGCTAGCGGGGGGGGCACAGATACGCAGTATTTT CASSSASGGGTDTQYF
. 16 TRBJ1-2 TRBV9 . TGTGCCAGCAGCGCCAGGACAGCGACCATGGGAAATGGCTACACCTTC CASSARTATMGNGYTF
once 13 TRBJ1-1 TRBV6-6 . TGTGCCGGAGAAACAGGGCATGGAACTGAAGCTTTCTTT CAGETGHGTEAFF
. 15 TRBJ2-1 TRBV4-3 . TGCGCCAGCAGCCGGACTAAGAATTCCTACAATGAGCAGTTCTTC CASSRTKNSYNEQFF
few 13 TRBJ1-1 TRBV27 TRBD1 TGTGCCAGCAGTTCCACGGACAGGTTGAAAGCTTTCTTT CASSSTDRLKAFF
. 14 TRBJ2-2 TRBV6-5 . TGTGCCAGCAGAGGCCTCGGGGAGACCGGGGAGCTGTTTTTT CASRGLGETGELFF
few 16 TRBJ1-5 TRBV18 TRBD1 TGTGCCAGCTCACCGGGACAGGGGACAGCCTACCAGCCCCAGCATTTT CASSPGQGTAYQPQHF
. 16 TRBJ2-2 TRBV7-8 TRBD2 TGTGCCAGCAGCTTAAGGACTAGCGGGAGTCCCGGGGAGCTGTTTTTT CASSLRTSGSPGELFF
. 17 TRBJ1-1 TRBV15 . TGTGCCACCAGCAGACGTACGACGGAGAGGCGTCTCGTGGAAGCTTTCTTT CATSRRTTERRLVEAFF
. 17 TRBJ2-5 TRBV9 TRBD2 TGTGCCAGCAGCGCGACTAGCGGGGGGTCGATACAAGAGACCCAGTACTTC CASSATSGGSIQETQYF
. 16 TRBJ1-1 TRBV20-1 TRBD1 TGCAGTGCTAGTGGGGGTAGGACAGGGGGCAACACTGAAGCTTTCTTT CSASGGRTGGNTEAFF
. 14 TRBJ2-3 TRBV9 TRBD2 TGTGCCAGCAGCGGGACTAGCGTAACAGATACGCAGTATTTT CASSGTSVTDTQYF
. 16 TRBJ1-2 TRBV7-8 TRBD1 TGTGCCAGCAGCTCGGCGGACAGGGTTCGGAGCTATGGCTACACCTTC CASSSADRVRSYGYTF
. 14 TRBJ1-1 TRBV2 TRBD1 TGTGCCAGCAGTTATGGGAGACAGGGGTCTGAAGCTTTCTTT CASSYGRQGSEAFF
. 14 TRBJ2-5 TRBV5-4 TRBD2 TGTGCCAGCACCCCACGGGGGGGGGCCGAGACCCAGTACTTC CASTPRGGAETQYF
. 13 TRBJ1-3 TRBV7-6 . TGTGCCAGCAGCTCCAGGGAGGGAAGCACCATATATTTT CASSSREGSTIYF
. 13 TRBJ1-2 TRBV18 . TGTGCCAGCTCAAATCGGGGATTAAATGGCTACACCTTC CASSNRGLNGYTF
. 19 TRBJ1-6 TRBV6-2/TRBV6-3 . TGTGCCAGCAGTCGTGACCCGTCGTTACAGGGATCAAATAATTCACCCCTCCACTTT CASSRDPSLQGSNNSPLHF